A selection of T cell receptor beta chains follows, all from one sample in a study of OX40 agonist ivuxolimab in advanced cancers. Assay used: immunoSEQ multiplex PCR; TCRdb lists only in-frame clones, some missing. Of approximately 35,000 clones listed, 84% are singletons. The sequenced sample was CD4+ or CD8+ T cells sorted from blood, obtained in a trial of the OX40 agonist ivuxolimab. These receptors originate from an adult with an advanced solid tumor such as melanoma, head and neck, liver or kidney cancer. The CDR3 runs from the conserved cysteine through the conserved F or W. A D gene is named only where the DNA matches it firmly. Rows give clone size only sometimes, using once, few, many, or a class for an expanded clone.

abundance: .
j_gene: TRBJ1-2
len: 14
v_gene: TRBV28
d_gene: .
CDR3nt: TGTGCCACCGACCTCCCGGGGACGGCCTATGGCTACACCTTC
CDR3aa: CATDLPGTAYGYTF

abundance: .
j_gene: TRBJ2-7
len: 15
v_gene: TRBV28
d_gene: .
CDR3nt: TGTGCCAGCAGTTTTGAGAGGGTAGGGGCCTACGAGCAGTACTTC
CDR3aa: CASSFERVGAYEQYF

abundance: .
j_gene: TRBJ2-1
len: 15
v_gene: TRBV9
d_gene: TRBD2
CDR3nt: TGTGCCAGCAGCGTAGTAGCGGGACCTACCAGTGAGCAGTTCTTC
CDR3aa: CASSVVAGPTSEQFF

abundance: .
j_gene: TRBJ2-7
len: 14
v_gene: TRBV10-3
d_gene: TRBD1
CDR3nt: TGTGCCATCAGTAGGACAGGGGAATTTGGCGAGCAGTACTTC
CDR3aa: CAISRTGEFGEQYF

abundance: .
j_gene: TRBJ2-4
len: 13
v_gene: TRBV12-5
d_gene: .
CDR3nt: TGTGCTAGTGGTTTACAGGGTTGGGACATTCAGTACTTC
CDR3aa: CASGLQGWDIQYF

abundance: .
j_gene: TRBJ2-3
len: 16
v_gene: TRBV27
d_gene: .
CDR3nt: TGTGCCAGCAGCACCCTCGGCGGGGCGCCCACAGATACGCAGTATTTT
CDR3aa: CASSTLGGAPTDTQYF

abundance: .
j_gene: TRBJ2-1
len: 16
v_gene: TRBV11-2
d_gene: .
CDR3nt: TGTGCCAGCAGCTTACCTCCGGGCCGTAGGGAAGGGGAGCAGTTCTTC
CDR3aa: CASSLPPGRREGEQFF

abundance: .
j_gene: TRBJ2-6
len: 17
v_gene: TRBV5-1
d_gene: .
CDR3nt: TGCGCCAGCAGCTTGGGAACAGGGGAGGTTGGGGCCAACGTCCTGACTTTC
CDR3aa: CASSLGTGEVGANVLTF

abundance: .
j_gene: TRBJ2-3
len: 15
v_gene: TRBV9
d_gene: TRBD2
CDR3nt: TGTGCCAGCAGCGTACAGGCGGGGGGTACAGATACGCAGTATTTT
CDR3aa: CASSVQAGGTDTQYF

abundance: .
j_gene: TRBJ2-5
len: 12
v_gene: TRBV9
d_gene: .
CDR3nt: TGTGCCAGCAGGAACTCAGAAGAGACCCAGTACTTC
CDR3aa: CASRNSEETQYF

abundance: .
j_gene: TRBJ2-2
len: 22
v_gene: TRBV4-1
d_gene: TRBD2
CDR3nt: TGCGCCAGCAGCCATCCTTTGATAGGACTAGCGGATATGGCCCAGAACACCGGGGAGCTGTTTTTT
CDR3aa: CASSHPLIGLADMAQNTGELFF

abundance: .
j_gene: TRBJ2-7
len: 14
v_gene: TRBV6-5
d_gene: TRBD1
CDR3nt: TGTGCCAGCAGCCGGGGACAGGCCCTCTACGAGCAGTACTTC
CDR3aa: CASSRGQALYEQYF

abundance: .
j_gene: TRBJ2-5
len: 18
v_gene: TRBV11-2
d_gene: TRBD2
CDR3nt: TGTGCCAGCAGCCAGGACCCCCCGGGACTAGCCTTCCGGGAGACCCAGTACTTC
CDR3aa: CASSQDPPGLAFRETQYF

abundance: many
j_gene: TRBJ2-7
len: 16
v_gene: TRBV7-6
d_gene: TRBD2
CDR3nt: TGTGCCAGCAGCCCCGGGACTAGCGGAATGACCTACGAGCAGTACTTC
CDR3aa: CASSPGTSGMTYEQYF

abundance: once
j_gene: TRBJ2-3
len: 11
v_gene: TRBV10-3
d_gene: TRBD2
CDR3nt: TGTGCCTCCGGGGGGACAGATACGCAGTATTTT
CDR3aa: CASGGTDTQYF

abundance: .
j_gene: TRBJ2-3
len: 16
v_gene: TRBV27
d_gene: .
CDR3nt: TGTGCCAGCAGTTTAGGGTTTTTAGCGGGCACAGATACGCAGTATTTT
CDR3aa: CASSLGFLAGTDTQYF

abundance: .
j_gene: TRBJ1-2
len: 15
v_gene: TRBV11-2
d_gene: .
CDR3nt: TGTGCCAGCAGCTATCTTTCCGTATCTAACTATGGCTACACCTTC
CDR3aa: CASSYLSVSNYGYTF

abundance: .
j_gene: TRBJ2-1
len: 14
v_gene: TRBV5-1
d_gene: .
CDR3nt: TGCGCCAGCAGCTTACTTGGGGCGGCCGATGAGCAGTTCTTC
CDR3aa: CASSLLGAADEQFF

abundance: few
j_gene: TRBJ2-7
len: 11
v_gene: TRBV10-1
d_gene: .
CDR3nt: TGCGCCAGCAGTAGTCTCTTTGGGCAGTACTTC
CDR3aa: CASSSLFGQYF

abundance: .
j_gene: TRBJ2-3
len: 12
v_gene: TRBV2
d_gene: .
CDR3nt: TGTGCCAGCAACCCACTAGCAGATACGCAGTATTTT
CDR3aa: CASNPLADTQYF

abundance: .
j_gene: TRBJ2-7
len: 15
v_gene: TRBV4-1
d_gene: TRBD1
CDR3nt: TGCGCCAGCAGCGCGGAAGGACAGGGGGCGGACGAGCAGTACTTC
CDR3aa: CASSAEGQGADEQYF

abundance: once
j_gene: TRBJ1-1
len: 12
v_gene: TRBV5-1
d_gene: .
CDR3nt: TGCGCCAGCAACTTTGGGGGGCCTGAAGCTTTCTTT
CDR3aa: CASNFGGPEAFF

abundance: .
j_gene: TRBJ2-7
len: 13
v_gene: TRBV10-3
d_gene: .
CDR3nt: TGTGCCGGAGGAGGGGGGGGAGTGGCGTTTCAGTACTTC
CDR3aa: CAGGGGGVAFQYF